The rows below give T cell receptor beta chains drawn from one sample of a study of blood T cell repertoires in COVID-19. TCRdb's table, derived via immunoSEQ multiplex PCR, lists solely in-frame clones and lacks some. The repertoire has around 140,000 clones, approximately 78% of them found once; the top ten carry roughly 15%. Sequenced: peripheral blood. These receptors were taken from a human donor with acute or convalescent COVID-19. The donor label of this sample is uncertain. Each CDR3 is given with its conserved first and last residue. D genes are given only for firm matches. The size entry is marked missing in some rows and otherwise reads once, few, many or a size class.

TRBV10-3,NA,TRBJ2-7,NA,TGTGCCATCAGTGAACGGGACTCCTACGAGCAGTACTTC,CAISERDSYEQYF
TRBV5-4,many,TRBJ2-3,NA,TGTGCCAGCAGCTTTAGACAGTCAGGGCACGGGGATACGCAGTATTTT,CASSFRQSGHGDTQYF
TRBV5-1,NA,TRBJ1-2,TRBD1,TGCGCCAGCAGCTTGGCACAGGGGGAATATGGCTACACCTTC,CASSLAQGEYGYTF
TRBV2,NA,TRBJ2-1,NA,TGTGCCAGCACCCGGACAGATTCCTACAATGAGCAGTTCTTC,CASTRTDSYNEQFF
TRBV5-1,NA,TRBJ1-1,NA,TGCGCCAGCAGCTTGGTCGGGGTCAGGACTCAACCTGAGAGAGCTTTCTTT,CASSLVGVRTQPERAFF
TRBV6-5,NA,TRBJ1-5,NA,TGTGCCAGCAGGTTACAGCCGTATAGCAATCAGCCCCAGCATTTT,CASRLQPYSNQPQHF
TRBV12-3/TRBV12-4,NA,TRBJ1-4,TRBD1,TGTGCCAGCAAGGGGACAGGGGATGAAAAACTGTTTTTT,CASKGTGDEKLFF
TRBV7-2,many,TRBJ2-1,NA,TGTGCCAGCAGCATTTCCTACCTTAACAATGAGCAGTTCTTC,CASSISYLNNEQFF
TRBV4-1,NA,TRBJ2-3,TRBD2,TGCGCCAGCAGCCTCCTCATAGCGGGGAGCACAGATACGCAGTATTTT,CASSLLIAGSTDTQYF
TRBV15,NA,TRBJ2-7,NA,TGTGCCACCAGCAGAGATGCGGGGGCCTTTAACGAGCAGTACTTC,CATSRDAGAFNEQYF
TRBV6-5,NA,TRBJ2-7,NA,TGTGCCAGCAGTTACGGGGGGACCTACGAGCAGTACTTC,CASSYGGTYEQYF
TRBV5-1,once,TRBJ1-1,NA,TGCGCCAGCAGCTTGGTAGCAGGGGCGGACACTGAAGCTTTCTTT,CASSLVAGADTEAFF